The clone carrying this T cell receptor (beta chain) occurred a few times. Its antigen is as yet unknown. TCR beta libraries were made by quantitative 5'-RACE with molecular barcodes. TCRdb reanalysed the 5' RACE reads using MiXCR and keeps one entry per CDR3 protein. The sample shows hundreds of thousands of distinct CDR3 sequences, 12% of them seen only once. V shed 4 bases and J 3 bases; nucleotides not matched to a gene: 7. Germline lookup yields CDR1 SGHRS and CDR2 YFSETQ. The CDR3 runs 16 residues. The data stem from a study of CD8 T cells in ankylosing spondylitis. Study results and caveats: Earlier studies detected some motif variants in reactive arthritis synovial fluid and blood. With a CD8+ phenotype, disease-linked clones were relatively rare in peripheral blood. A motif in TCR beta, a set of 8 or 9 highly homologous variants, appeared characteristic of ankylosing spondylitis blood. Reportedly, significant enrichment of disease-linked clones occurred in matched ankylosing spondylitis synovial fluid.

The origin of this receptor is a male donor with ankylosing spondylitis. The chain combines TRBV5-1 with TRBJ2-5; 12 nucleotides agree with TRBD1. The sample taken for sequencing was blood, either unsorted or a sorted T cell fraction (not recorded which). CDR3 sequence: CASSLGGTGGEETQYF. In nucleotides, the CDR3 is TGCGCCAGCAGCCTGGGCGGGACAGGGGGCGAAGAGACCCAGTACTTC.